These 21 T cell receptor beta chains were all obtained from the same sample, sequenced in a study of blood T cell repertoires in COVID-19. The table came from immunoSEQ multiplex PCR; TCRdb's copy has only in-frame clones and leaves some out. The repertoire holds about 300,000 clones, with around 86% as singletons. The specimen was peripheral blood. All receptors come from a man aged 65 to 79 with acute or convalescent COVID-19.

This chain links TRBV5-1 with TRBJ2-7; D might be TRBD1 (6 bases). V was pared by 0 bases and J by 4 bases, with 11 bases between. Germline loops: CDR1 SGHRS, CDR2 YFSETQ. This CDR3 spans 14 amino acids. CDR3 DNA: TGCGCCAGCAGCTTGGGAGGGGGAAATTACGAGCAGTACTTC. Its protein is CASSLGGGNYEQYF. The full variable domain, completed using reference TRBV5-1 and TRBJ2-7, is KAGVTQTPRYLIKTRGQQVTLSCSPISGHRSVSWYQQTPGQGLQFLFEYFSETQRNKGNFPGRFSGRQFSNSRSEMNVSTLELGDSALYLCASSLGGGNYEQYFGPGTRLTVT.

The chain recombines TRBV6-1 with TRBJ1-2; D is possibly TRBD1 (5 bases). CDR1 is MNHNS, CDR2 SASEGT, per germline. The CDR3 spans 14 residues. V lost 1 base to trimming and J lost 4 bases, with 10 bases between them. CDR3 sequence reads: CASSEGGALYGYTF. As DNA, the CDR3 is TGTGCCAGCAGTGAAGGCGGGGCACTCTATGGCTACACCTTC.

CDR3 loop: CASTPGGSTDTQYF. CDR3 nucleotide sequence: TGTGCCAGCACCCCGGGGGGAAGCACAGATACGCAGTATTTT. V usage is TRBV6-5 and J usage is TRBJ2-3, with 7 bases that match TRBD2. CDR1 and CDR2 (germline): MNHEY, SVGAGI. This CDR3 contains 14 residues. With 7 bases clipped from V and 0 bases from J, the junction kept 4 bases outside the gene matches.

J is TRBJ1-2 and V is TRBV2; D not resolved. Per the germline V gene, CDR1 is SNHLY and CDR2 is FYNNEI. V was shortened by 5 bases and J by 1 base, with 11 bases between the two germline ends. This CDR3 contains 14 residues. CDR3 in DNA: TGTGCCAGCAGTCCCAGTACAGTTAACTATGGCTACACCTTC. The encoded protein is CASSPSTVNYGYTF.

The CDR3 region is CASSRRDTNIQYF. In DNA, the CDR3 is TGTGCCAGCAGTCGCCGGGACACAAACATTCAGTACTTC. The chain is built from TRBV7-2 and TRBJ2-4; D is possibly TRBD1 (6 bases). V was pared by 6 bases and J by 6 bases, with 12 bases between. Germline V CDR1 and CDR2: SGHTA, FQGNSA. The CDR3 loop spans 13 amino acids.

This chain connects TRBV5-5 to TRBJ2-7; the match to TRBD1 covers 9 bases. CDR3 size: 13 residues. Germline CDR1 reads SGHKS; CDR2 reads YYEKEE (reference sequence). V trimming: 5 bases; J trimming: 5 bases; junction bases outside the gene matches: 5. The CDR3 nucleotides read TGTGCCAGCAGGTTTGGACAGGGGAACGAGCAGTACTTC. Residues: CASRFGQGNEQYF.

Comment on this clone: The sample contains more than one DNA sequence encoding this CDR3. CDR3 amino acids: CASSRQGRSPLHF. As DNA, the CDR3 is TGTGCCAGCAGTAGACAGGGCCGTTCACCCCTCCACTTT. This rearrangement joins TRBV28 to TRBJ1-6; 7 nucleotides agree with TRBD1. Germline-derived CDR1 and CDR2 are MDHEN and SYDVKM. The CDR3 consists of 13 residues. V dropped 5 bases and J dropped 9; count of bases not matched to a gene: 4.

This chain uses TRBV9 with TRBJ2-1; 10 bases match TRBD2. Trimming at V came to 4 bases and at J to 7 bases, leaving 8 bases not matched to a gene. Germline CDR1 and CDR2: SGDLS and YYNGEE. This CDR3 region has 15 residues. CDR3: CASSPQGLALNEQFF. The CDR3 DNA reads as TGTGCCAGCAGCCCCCAGGGACTAGCGTTGAATGAGCAGTTCTTC.

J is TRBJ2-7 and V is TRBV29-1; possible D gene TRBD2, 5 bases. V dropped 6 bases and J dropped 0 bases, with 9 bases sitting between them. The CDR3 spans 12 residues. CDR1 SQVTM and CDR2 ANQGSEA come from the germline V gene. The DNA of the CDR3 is TGCAGCGTCTCCGGGAACTCCTACGAGCAGTACTTC. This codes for CSVSGNSYEQYF.

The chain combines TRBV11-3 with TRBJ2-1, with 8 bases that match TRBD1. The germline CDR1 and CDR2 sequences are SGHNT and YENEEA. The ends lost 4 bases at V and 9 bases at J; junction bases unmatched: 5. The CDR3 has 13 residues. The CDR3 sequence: CASSSPTGVEQFF. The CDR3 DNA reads TGTGCCAGCAGCTCCCCGACAGGGGTTGAGCAGTTCTTC.

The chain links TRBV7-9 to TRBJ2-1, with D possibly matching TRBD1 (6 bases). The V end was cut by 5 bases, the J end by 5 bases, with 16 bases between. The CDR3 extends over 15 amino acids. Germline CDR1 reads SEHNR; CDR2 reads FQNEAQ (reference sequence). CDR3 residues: CASSPAGTYNNEQFF. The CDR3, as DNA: TGTGCCAGCAGCCCCGCCGGGACATATAACAATGAGCAGTTCTTC.

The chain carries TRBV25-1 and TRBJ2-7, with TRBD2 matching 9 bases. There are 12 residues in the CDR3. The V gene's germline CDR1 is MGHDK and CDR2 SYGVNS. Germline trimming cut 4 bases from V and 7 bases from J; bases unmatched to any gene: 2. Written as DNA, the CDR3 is TGTGCCAGCAGTGGAGGACTAGCGGAGCAGTACTTC. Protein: CASSGGLAEQYF.

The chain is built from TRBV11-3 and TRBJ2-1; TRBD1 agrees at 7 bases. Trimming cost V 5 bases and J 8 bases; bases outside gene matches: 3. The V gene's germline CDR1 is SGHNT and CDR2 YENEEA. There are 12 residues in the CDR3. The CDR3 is CASSQTGYEQFF. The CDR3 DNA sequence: TGTGCCAGCAGCCAGACAGGGTATGAGCAGTTCTTC.

The DNA for the CDR3 is TGTGCCAGCAGCTTGGTTGGACAGGCCTCTGGGGCCAACGTCCTGACTTTC. Protein: CASSLVGQASGANVLTF. This chain uses TRBV5-6 with TRBJ2-6, with 7 bases matching TRBD1. This CDR3 spans 17 amino acids. CDR1 is SGHDT and CDR2 is YYEEEE in the germline V gene. V lost 0 bases, J lost 0 bases, and 3 bases stayed unmatched.

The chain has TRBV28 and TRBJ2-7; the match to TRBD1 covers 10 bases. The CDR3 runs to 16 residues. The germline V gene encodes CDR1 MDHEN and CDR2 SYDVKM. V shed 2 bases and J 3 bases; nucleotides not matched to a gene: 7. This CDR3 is CASSLGTGALHYEQYF. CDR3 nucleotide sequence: TGTGCCAGCAGTTTAGGGACAGGGGCCCTCCACTACGAGCAGTACTTC.

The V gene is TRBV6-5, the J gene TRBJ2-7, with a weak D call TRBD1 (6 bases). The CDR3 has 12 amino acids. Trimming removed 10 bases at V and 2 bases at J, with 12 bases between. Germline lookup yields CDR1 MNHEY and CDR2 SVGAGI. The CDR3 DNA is TGTGCCACCTCCAGGGGCACCTACGAGCAGTACTTC. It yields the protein CATSRGTYEQYF.

CDR3 loop: CASTRGGTGELFF. The CDR3 coding sequence is TGTGCCAGCACCCGAGGGGGCACCGGGGAGCTGTTTTTT. V usage is TRBV12-3 or TRBV12-4 and J usage is TRBJ2-2, with D possibly TRBD1 on 6 matching bases. The CDR3 runs 13 residues. Trimming pared 7 bases from V and 4 bases from J, leaving 10 bases between.

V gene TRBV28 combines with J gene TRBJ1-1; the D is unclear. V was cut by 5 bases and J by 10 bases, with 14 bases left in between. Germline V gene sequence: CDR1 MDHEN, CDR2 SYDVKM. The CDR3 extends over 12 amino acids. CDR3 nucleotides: TGTGCCAGCAGTCGAACTGAAAACCCAGCTTTCTTT. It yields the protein CASSRTENPAFF.

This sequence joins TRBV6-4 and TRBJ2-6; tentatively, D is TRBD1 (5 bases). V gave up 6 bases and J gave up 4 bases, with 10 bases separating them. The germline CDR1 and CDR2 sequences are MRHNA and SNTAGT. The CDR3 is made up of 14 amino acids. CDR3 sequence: CASSPGRGANVLTF. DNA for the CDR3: TGTGCCAGCAGCCCAGGGCGCGGGGCCAACGTCCTGACTTTC.

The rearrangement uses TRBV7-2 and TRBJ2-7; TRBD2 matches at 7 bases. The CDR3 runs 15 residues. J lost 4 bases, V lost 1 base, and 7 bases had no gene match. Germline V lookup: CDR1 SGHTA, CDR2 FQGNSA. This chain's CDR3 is CASSLEASGRYEQYF. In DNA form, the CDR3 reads TGTGCCAGCAGCTTAGAGGCTAGCGGTAGATACGAGCAGTACTTC. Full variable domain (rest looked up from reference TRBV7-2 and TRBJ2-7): GAGVSQSPSNKVTEKGKDVELRCDPISGHTALYWYRQSLGQGLEFLIYFQGNSAPDKSGLPSDRFSAERTGGSVSTLTIQRTQQEDSAVYLCASSLEASGRYEQYFGPGTRLTVT.

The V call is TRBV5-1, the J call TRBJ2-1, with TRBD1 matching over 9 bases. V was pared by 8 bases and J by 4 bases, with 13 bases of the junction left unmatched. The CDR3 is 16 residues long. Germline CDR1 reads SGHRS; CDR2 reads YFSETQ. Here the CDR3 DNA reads TGCGCCAGTACCTCTCACAGGGGGCAGTGGTACAATGAGCAGTTCTTC. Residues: CASTSHRGQWYNEQFF.